The entry that follows covers one TCR beta chain sequence. Authors' analysis steps: Scientists estimated how many nucleated cells there were by amplifying reference gene primers. Produced via immunoSEQ multiplex PCR; TCRdb's table is partial and in-frame only. That table gives V, J and clone size, and the DNA gave D and trimming. This sample yields 50,000 to 65,000 clones, of which around four fifths are seen a single time; 5% to 5.5% belongs to the top ten. This sample was taken from a study of blood T cell repertoires in COVID-19. On the study more broadly: The United States, Italy and Spain provided the acute and convalescent COVID-19 samples. PBMCs, B-cell-depleted T cells, or T cells were the source of the cDNA or gDNA that made up the material.

This CDR3 is built from 13 residues. V was clipped by 4 bases and J by 10 bases, with 12 bases between them. Germline CDR1 reads SGHKS; CDR2 reads YYEKEE (reference sequence). Sequenced: peripheral blood. This sequence joins TRBV5-5 and TRBJ1-6; D gene ambiguous. The receptor was derived from a man aged 65 to 79 with acute or convalescent COVID-19. The CDR3 region has the DNA TGTGCCAGCAGCCTAATAGTAAGCTCACCCCTCCACTTT. As protein: CASSLIVSSPLHF.